This entry lists 9 T cell receptor beta chains sequenced from one sample in a study of beta chain features in type 1 diabetes. The sequenced template was cDNA made from the entire isolated RNA. TCRdb keeps only in-frame clones here, not all; method: immunoSEQ multiplex PCR. The profile shows roughly 400,000 clones, about 15% of them singletons. The sequencing input was naive CD4+ T cells from blood. The receptors originated from a man in his thirties or forties in good health.

This clone was observed a few times. J is TRBJ2-1 and V is TRBV28; 13 bases agree with TRBD2. Germline lookup yields CDR1 MDHEN and CDR2 SYDVKM. The CDR3 covers 19 residues. J was trimmed by 2 bases and V by 4 bases; bases with no gene match: 11. The CDR3: CASSSLTPGLAGTYNEQFF. The CDR3 nucleotides read TGTGCCAGCAGTTCCCTTACCCCGGGACTAGCGGGAACCTACAATGAGCAGTTCTTC.

V is TRBV11-1 and J is TRBJ2-1; D is uncertain. The CDR3 loop spans 14 amino acids. Trimming stripped 2 bases from V and 6 bases from J, with 11 bases between. Germline loops: CDR1 SGHAT, CDR2 FQDESV (reference sequence). The DNA for the CDR3 is TGTGCCAGCAGCTTAAACTTCGCCGTCAATGAGCAGTTCTTC. The encoded protein is CASSLNFAVNEQFF.

This chain links TRBV29-1 with TRBJ2-7; 9 bases line up with TRBD2. Germline CDR1 is SQVTM and CDR2 is ANQGSEA. CDR3 length equals 15 residues. The ends lost 4 bases at V and 5 bases at J; junction bases unmatched: 12. DNA for the CDR3: TGCAGCGTTGGGTTGTCCGGGACTAGCTTTCACGAGCAGTACTTC. Protein: CSVGLSGTSFHEQYF.

This clone was observed a few times. V gene TRBV11-1 combines with J gene TRBJ2-5; a weak D match, TRBD2 (7 bases). V dropped 8 bases and J dropped 7 bases, with 20 bases sitting between them. The CDR3 runs to 14 residues. Looked up from germline, CDR1 is SGHAT and CDR2 is FQDESV (reference sequence). The chain's CDR3 is CASSFREGGATQYF. The DNA for the CDR3 is TGTGCCAGCTCCTTCAGGGAGGGGGGAGCGACCCAGTACTTC.

V gene TRBV18 combines with J gene TRBJ2-3; 8 nucleotides agree with TRBD2. The CDR3 loop spans 17 amino acids. V lost 3 bases to trimming and J lost 2 bases; unmatched junction nucleotides: 10. Per the germline V gene, CDR1 is KGHSH and CDR2 is LQKENI. In DNA form, the CDR3 reads TGTGCCAGCTCACCTACCAGAGAGCGGGGGAACACAGATACGCAGTATTTT. Translated, it gives CASSPTRERGNTDTQYF.

This clone was observed a few times. The genes are TRBV18 and TRBJ2-5; 13 bases map to TRBD2. With V trimmed by 6 bases and J by 0 bases, 19 bases remained unmatched. Germline CDR1 is KGHSH and CDR2 is LQKENI. This CDR3 comprises 21 residues. The CDR3 nucleotides read TGTGCCAGCTCTAATCTACCCGGGACTAGCGGGGTCCTTCTCCACCAAGAGACCCAGTACTTC. It specifies CASSNLPGTSGVLLHQETQYF.

V usage is TRBV11-2 and J usage is TRBJ1-2; no clear D gene. Trimming left V 5 bases short and J 5 bases short, with 18 bases between. The length of the CDR3 is 15 residues. Germline assignment: CDR1 SGHAT and CDR2 FQNNGV. The CDR3 spells CASSQGRTESYGYTF. CDR3 DNA: TGTGCCAGCAGCCAAGGACGGACCGAAAGTTATGGCTACACCTTC.

This clone was counted only a few times. The V gene is TRBV4-2, the J gene TRBJ2-1; 8 bases align to TRBD2. The V and J ends lost 6 bases and 4 bases, in that order; junction bases with no gene match: 5. CDR1 is LGHNA, CDR2 YNFKEQ, per germline. This CDR3 region has 14 residues. CDR3 in amino acids: CASSSLAAYNEQFF. In DNA, the CDR3 is TGTGCCAGCAGTTCACTAGCGGCATACAATGAGCAGTTCTTC.

The chain uses TRBV27 and TRBJ2-2; 8 bases align to TRBD1. Germline-derived CDR1 and CDR2 are MNHEY and SMNVEV (reference sequence). The J segment lost 3 bases and the V segment lost 9 bases, leaving 6 bases of the junction unmatched. The CDR3 is 14 amino acids. The CDR3 loop reads CASGGQGYTGELFF. The CDR3 DNA follows: TGTGCCAGTGGAGGACAGGGATACACCGGGGAGCTGTTTTTT.